This TCR beta chain was profiled in a study of blood T cell repertoires in COVID-19. At the level of the study: Sites across the United States, Italy and Spain contributed samples from acute and convalescent COVID-19.

Germline V gene sequence: CDR1 MGHRA, CDR2 YSYEKL. Trimming shortened V by 5 bases and J by 1 base, and 11 bases separated the two germline ends. The CDR3 totals 14 residues. Measured with immunoSEQ multiplex PCR; TCRdb has only the in-frame clones, and not every one. The table has approximately 58,000 clones, 80% to 90% seen once. This chain connects TRBV4-1 to TRBJ1-1; D unclear. The sequenced material came from peripheral blood. The sequence was obtained from a man in his sixties with COVID-19, enrolled during active disease. The CDR3 protein is CASSGPLKNTEAFF. CDR3 DNA sequence: TGCGCCAGCAGCGGGCCTCTCAAGAACACTGAAGCTTTCTTT.